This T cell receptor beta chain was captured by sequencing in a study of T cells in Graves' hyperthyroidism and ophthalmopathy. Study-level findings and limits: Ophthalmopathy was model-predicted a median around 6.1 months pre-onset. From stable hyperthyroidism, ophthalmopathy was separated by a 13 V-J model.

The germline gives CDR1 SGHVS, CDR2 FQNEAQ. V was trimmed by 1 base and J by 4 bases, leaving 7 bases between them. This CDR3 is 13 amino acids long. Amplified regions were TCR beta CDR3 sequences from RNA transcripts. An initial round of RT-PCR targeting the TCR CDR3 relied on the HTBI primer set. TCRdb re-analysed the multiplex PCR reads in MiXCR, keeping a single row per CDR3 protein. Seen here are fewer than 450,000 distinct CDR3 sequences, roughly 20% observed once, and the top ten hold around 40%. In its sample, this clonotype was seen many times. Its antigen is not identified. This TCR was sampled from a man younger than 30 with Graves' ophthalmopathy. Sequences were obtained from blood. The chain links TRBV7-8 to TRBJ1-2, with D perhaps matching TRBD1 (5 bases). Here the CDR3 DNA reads TGTGCCAGCAGCTTAGGGGGGTTCTATGGCTACACCTTC. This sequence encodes CASSLGGFYGYTF.